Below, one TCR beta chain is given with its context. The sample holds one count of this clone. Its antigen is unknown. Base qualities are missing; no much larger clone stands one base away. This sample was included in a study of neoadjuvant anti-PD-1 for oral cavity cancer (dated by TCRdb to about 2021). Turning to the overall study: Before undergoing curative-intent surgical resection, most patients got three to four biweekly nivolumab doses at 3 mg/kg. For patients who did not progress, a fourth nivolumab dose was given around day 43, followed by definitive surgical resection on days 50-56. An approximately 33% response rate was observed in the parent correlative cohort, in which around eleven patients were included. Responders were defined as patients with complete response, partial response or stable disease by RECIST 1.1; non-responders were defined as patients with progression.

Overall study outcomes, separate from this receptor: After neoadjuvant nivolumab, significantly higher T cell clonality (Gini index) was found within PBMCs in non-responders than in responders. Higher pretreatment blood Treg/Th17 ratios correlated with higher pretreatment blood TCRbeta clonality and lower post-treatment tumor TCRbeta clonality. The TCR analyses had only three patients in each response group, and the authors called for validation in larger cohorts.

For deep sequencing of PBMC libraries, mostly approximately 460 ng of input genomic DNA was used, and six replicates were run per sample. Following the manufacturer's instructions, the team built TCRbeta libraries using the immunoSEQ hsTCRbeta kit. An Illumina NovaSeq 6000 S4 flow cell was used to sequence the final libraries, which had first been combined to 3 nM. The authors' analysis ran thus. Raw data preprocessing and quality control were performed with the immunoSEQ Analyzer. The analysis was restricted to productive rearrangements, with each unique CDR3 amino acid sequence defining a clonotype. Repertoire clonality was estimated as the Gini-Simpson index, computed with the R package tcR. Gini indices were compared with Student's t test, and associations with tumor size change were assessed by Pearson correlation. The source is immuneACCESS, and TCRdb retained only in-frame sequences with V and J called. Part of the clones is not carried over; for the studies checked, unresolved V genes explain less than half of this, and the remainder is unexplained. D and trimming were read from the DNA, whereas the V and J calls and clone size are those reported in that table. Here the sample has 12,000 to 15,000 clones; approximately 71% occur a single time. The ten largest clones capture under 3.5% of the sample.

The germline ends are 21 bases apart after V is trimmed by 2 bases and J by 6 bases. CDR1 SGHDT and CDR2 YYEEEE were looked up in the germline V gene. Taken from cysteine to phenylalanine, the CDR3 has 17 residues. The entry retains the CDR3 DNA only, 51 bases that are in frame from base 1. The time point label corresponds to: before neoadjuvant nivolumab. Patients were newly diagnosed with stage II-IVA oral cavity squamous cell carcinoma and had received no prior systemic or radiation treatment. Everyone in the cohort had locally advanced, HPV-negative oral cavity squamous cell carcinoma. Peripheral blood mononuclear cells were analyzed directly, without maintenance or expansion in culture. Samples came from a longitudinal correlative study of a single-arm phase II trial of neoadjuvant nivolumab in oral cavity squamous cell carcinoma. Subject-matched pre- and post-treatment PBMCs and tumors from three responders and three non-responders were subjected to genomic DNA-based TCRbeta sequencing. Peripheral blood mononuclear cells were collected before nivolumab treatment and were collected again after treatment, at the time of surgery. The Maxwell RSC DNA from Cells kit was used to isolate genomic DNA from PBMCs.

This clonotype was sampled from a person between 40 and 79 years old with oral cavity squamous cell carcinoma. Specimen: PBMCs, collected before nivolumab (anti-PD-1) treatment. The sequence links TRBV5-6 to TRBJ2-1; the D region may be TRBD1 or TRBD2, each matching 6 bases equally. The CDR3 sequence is CASSFYPRTAGSNEQFF. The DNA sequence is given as TGTGCCAGCAGCTTTTACCCGCGGACAGCGGGTTCCAATGAGCAGTTCTTC. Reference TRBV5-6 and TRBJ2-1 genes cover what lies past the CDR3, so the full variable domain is DAGVTQSPTHLIKTRGQQVTLRCSPKSGHDTVSWYQQALGQGPQFIFQYYEEEERQRGNFPDRFSGHQFPNYSSELNVNALLLGDSALYLCASSFYPRTAGSNEQFFGPGTRLTVL.